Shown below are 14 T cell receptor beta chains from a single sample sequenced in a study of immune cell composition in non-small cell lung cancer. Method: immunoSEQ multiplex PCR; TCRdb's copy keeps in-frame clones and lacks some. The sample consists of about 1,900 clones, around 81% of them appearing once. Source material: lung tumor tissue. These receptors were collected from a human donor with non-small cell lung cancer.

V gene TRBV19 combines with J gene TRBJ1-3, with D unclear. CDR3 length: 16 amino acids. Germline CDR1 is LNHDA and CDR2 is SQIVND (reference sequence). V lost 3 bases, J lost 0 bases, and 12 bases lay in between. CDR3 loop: CASSITATSSGNTIYF. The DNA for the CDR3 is TGTGCCAGTAGTATCACTGCCACTAGCTCTGGAAACACCATATATTTT.

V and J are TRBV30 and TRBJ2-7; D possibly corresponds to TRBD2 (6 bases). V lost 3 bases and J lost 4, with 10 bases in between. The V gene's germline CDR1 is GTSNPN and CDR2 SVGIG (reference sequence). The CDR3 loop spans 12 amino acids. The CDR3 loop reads CAWSRERYEQYF. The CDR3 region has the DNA TGTGCCTGGAGCCGGGAGAGATACGAGCAGTACTTC.

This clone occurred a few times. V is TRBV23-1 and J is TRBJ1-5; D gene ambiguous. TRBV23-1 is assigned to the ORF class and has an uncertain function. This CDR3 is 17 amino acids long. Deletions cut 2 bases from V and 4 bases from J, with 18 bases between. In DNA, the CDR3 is TGCGCCAGCAGTCAAGGGAGGGAGGTTCCCCCAAATCAGCCCCAGCATTTT. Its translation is CASSQGREVPPNQPQHF.

The CDR3 region is CASRQAEQYF. CDR3 sequence (DNA): TGTGCCAGCAGGCAGGCAGAGCAGTACTTC. The chain joins TRBV6-1 to TRBJ2-7; D remains ambiguous. Germline values: CDR1 MNHNS, CDR2 SASEGT. The ends were cut back, 6 bases at V and 7 bases at J, with 7 bases in the middle. The CDR3 has 10 amino acids.

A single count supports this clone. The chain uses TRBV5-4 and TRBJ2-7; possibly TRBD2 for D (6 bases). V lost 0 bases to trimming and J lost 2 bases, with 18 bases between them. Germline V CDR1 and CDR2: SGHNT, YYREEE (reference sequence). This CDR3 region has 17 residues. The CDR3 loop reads CASSLAGGAGVAYEQYF. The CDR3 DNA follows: TGTGCCAGCAGCTTGGCCGGAGGAGCGGGCGTTGCCTACGAGCAGTACTTC.

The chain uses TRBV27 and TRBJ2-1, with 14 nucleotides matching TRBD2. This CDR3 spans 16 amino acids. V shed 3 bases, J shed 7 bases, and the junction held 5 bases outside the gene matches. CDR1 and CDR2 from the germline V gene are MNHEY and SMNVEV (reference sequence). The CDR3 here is CASSLVRLAGGNEQFF. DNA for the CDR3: TGTGCCAGCAGTTTGGTTCGACTAGCGGGGGGGAATGAGCAGTTCTTC.

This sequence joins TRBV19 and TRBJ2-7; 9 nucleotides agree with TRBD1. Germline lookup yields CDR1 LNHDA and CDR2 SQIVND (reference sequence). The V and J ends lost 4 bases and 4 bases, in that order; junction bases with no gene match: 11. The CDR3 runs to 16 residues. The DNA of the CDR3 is TGTGCCAGTAGTACCACCGGGACAGGGAATTGGTACGAGCAGTACTTC. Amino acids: CASSTTGTGNWYEQYF.

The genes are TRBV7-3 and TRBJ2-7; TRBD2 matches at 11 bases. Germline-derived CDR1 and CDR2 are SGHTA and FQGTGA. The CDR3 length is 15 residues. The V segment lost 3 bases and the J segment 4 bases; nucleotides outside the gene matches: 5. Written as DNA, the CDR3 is TGTGCCAGCAGCTTTAGCGGGGGGGCCGAGTACGAGCAGTACTTC. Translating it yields CASSFSGGAEYEQYF.

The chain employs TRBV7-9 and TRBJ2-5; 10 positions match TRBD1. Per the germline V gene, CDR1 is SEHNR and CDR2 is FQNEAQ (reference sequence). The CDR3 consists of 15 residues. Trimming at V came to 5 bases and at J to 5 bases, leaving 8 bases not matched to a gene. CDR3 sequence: CASSGAGTGEETQYF. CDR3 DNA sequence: TGTGCCAGCAGCGGTGCCGGGACAGGGGAGGAGACCCAGTACTTC.

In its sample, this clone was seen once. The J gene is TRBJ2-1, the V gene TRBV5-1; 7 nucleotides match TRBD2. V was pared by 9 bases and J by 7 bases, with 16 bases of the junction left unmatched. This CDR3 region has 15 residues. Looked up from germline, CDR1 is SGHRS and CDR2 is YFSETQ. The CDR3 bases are TGCGCCACCCGGATTGGAACGGGAGGAGTGAATGAGCAGTTCTTC. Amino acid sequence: CATRIGTGGVNEQFF.

The CDR3 sequence: CASSKGQGEYGYTF. The CDR3 DNA reads as TGTGCCAGCAGCAAAGGACAGGGTGAATATGGCTACACCTTC. The chain joins TRBV7-2 to TRBJ1-2, with TRBD1 matching 8 bases. CDR1 is SGHTA, CDR2 FQGNSA, per germline. The V segment lost 5 bases and the J segment 5 bases; nucleotides outside the gene matches: 7. There are 14 residues in the CDR3.

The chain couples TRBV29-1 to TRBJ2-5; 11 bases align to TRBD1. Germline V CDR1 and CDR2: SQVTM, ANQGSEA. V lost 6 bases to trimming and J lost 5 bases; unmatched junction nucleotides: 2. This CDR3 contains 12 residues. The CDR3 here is CSVGTGGETQYF. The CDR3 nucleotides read TGCAGCGTGGGGACAGGGGGGGAGACCCAGTACTTC.

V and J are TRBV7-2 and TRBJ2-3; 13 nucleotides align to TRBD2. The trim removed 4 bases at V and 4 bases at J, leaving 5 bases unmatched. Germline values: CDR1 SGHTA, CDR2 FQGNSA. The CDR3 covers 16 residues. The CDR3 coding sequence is TGTGCCAGCAGCTCACTACTAGCGGGAGGGGCAGATACGCAGTATTTT. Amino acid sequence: CASSSLLAGGADTQYF.

CDR3 sequence reads: CASSLGGLGGGLGEQFF. Here the CDR3 DNA reads TGTGCCAGCAGCTTAGGGGGTCTGGGAGGAGGCCTCGGTGAGCAGTTCTTC. The chain couples TRBV11-1 to TRBJ2-1, with a tentative D call TRBD2 (6 bases). Trimming shortened V by 1 base and J by 9 bases, and 22 bases separated the two germline ends. The CDR3 is made up of 17 amino acids. Per the germline V gene, CDR1 is SGHAT and CDR2 is FQDESV (reference sequence).